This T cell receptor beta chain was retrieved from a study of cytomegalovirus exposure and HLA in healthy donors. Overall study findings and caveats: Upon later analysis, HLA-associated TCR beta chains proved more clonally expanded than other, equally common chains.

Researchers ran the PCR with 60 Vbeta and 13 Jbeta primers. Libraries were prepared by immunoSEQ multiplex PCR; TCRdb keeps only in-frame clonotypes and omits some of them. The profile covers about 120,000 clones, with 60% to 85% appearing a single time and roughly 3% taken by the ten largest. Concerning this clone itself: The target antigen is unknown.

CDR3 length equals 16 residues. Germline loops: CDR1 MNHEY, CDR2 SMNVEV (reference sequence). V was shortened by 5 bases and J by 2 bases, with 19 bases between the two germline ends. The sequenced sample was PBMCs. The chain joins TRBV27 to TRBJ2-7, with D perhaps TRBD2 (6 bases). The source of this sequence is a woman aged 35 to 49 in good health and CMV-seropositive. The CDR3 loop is CASSLSWGDWPYEQYF. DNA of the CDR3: TGTGCCAGCAGTCTCTCGTGGGGGGACTGGCCCTACGAGCAGTACTTC.